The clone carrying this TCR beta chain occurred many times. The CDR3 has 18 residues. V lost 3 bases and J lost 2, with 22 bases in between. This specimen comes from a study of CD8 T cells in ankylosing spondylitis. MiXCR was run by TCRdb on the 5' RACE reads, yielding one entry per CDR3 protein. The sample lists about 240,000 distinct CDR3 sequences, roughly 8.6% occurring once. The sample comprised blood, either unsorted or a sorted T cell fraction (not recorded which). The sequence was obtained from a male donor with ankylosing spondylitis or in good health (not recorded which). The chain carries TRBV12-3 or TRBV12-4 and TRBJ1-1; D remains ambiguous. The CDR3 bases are TGTGCCAGCAGTTTCCCTCGTCCACGACGCTCATCTAACACTGAAGCTTTCTTT. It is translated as CASSFPRPRRSSNTEAFF.